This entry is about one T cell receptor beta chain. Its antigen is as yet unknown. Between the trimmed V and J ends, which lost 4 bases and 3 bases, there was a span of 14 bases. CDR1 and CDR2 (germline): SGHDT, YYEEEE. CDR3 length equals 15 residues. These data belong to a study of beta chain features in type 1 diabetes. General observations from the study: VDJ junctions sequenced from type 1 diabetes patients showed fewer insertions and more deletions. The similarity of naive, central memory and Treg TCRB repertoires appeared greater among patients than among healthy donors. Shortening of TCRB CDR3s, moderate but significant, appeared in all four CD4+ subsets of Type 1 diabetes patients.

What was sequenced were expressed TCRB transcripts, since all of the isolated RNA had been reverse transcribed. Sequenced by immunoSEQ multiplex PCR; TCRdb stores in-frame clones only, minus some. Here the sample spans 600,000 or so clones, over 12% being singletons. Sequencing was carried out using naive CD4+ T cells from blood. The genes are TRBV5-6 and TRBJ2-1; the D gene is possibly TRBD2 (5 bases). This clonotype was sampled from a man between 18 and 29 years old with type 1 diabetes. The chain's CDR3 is CASSLVGVSYNEQFF. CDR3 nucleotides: TGTGCCAGCAGCCTGGTCGGGGTTAGCTACAATGAGCAGTTCTTC.